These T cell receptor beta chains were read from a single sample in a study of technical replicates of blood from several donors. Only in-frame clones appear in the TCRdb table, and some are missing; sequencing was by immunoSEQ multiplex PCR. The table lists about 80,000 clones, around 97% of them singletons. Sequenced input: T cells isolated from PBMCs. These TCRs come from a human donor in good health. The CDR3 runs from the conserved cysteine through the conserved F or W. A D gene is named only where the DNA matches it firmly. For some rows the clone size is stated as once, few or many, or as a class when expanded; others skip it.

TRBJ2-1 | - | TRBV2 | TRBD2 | TGTGCCAGCAGTGGGGTAGCGGGGGACAATGAGCAGTTCTTC | CASSGVAGDNEQFF
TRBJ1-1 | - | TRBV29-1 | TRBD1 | TGCAGCGTAGAACAGGGGAGGGCTGAAGCTTTCTTT | CSVEQGRAEAFF
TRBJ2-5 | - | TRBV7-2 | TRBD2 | TGTGCCAGCAGCTTGTTGACTAGCGGGGGCCTGGGGGAGACCCAGTACTTC | CASSLLTSGGLGETQYF
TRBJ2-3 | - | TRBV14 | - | TGTGCCAGCAGCCAAGATCCGGGTGGCCGGCTTCTCACAGATACGCAGTATTTT | CASSQDPGGRLLTDTQYF
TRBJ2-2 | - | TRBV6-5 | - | TGTGCCAGCAGGATGGGACAGAACACCGGGGAGCTGTTTTTT | CASRMGQNTGELFF
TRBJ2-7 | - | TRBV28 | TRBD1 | TGTGCCAGCAGTTTACCCGGGACAGGATTACAGTACTTC | CASSLPGTGLQYF
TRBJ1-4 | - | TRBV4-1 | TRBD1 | TGCGCCAGCAGCCAAACTCCGGACAGGGGGCCTACTAATGAAAAACTGTTTTTT | CASSQTPDRGPTNEKLFF
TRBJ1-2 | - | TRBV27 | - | TGTGCCAGTCTCAGCCAGGAACACGGCTACACCTTC | CASLSQEHGYTF
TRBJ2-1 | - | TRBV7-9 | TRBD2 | TGTGCCAGCAGCCCCCGGACTAGCGGGAGATCGAACAATGAGCAGTTCTTC | CASSPRTSGRSNNEQFF
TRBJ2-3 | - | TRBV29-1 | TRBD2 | TGCAGCGTTGGTTCATGGGCTAGCGGTACTGGAGATACGCAGTATTTT | CSVGSWASGTGDTQYF
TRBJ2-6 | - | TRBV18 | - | TGTGCCAGCTCACCCCCCACCCCTGGGCGAATCGGTGTCTCTGGGGCCAACGTCCTGACTTTC | CASSPPTPGRIGVSGANVLTF
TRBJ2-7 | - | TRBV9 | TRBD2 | TGTGCCAGCAGCGCCGGGACTAGCGGGACCTACGAGCAGTACTTC | CASSAGTSGTYEQYF
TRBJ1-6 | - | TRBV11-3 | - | TGTGCCAGCAGCTCTTCGGTATCACCCCTCCACTTT | CASSSSVSPLHF
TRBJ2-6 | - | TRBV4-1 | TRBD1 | TGCGCCAGCAGCCAAGATAGGGGACAGAGGTCCTCTGGGGCCAACGTCCTGACTTTC | CASSQDRGQRSSGANVLTF
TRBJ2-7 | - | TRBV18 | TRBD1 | TGTGCCAGCTCACTGGGACAGGGCGACGAGCAGTACTTC | CASSLGQGDEQYF
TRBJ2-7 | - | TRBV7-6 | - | TGTGCCAGCAGCTTAGCTCACGTTGGGGGGTACGAGCAGTACTTC | CASSLAHVGGYEQYF
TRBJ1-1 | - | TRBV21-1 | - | TGTGCCAGTACTCAGGGAGGAGGCACTGAAGCTTTCTTT | CASTQGGGTEAFF
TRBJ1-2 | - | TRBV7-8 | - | TGTGCCAGCAGCTTAGTATATGCCGGAGACTATGGCTACACCTTC | CASSLVYAGDYGYTF
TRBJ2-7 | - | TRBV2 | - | TGTGCCAGCAGTGAGCGTTTAGGAGTGTACGAGCAGTACTTC | CASSERLGVYEQYF
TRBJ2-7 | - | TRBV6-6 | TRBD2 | TGTGCCAGCAGCCCACCCCGGGGGGAGTACGAGCAGTACTTC | CASSPPRGEYEQYF
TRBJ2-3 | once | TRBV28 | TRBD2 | TGTGCCAGCAGTCTCCCGACTAGCGGGAGGAGGACAGATACGCAGTATTTT | CASSLPTSGRRTDTQYF
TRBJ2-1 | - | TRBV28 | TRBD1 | TGTGCCAGCAGTCCCTTCGGGACAGGGTGGGAGCAGTTCTTC | CASSPFGTGWEQFF
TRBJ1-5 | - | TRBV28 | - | TGTGCCAGCAGGGATGGTGGAGGATCAAATCAGCCCCAGCATTTT | CASRDGGGSNQPQHF
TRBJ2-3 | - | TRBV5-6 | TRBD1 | TGTGCCAGCAGGAACCGGGACAGGGGGAAAGATACGCAGTATTTT | CASRNRDRGKDTQYF
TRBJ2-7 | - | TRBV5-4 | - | TGTGCCAGCAGCGGAGGGCCAGCCAACTCCTACGAGCAGTACTTC | CASSGGPANSYEQYF
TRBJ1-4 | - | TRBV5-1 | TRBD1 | TGCGCCAGCCGATCTGGGGACAGGTCTAATGAAAAACTGTTTTTT | CASRSGDRSNEKLFF
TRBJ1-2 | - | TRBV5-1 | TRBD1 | TGCGCCAGCAGCAAAAGACAGGGCCAAAACTATGGCTACACCTTC | CASSKRQGQNYGYTF
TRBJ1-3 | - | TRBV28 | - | TGTGCCAGCAGTGGGGACTGGAGCGGGGTTCGTGGAAACACCATATATTTT | CASSGDWSGVRGNTIYF
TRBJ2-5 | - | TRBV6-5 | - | TGTGCCAGCAGTTACTCGCGCGGGGCCCAAGAGACCCAGTACTTC | CASSYSRGAQETQYF
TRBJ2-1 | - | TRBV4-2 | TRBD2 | TGTGCCAGCAGCCGACTAGCGGGAGTGCTTACTATTGAGCAGTTCTTC | CASSRLAGVLTIEQFF
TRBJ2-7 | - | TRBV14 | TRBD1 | TGTGCCAGCAGCCAACAGGGGGTTTGGACCTACGAGCAGTACTTC | CASSQQGVWTYEQYF
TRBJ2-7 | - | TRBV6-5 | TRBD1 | TGTGCCAGCAGGGACAGGGGTGTCGCCTACGAGCAGTACTTC | CASRDRGVAYEQYF
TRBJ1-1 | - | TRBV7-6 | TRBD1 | TGTGCCAGCAGCATTTACAGGGGGCGCGACACTGAAGCTTTCTTT | CASSIYRGRDTEAFF
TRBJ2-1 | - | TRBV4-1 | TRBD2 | TGCGCCAGCAGCCAAGTAGCGGGGGGACACAATGAGCAGTTCTTC | CASSQVAGGHNEQFF
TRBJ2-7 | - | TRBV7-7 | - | TGTGCTAGCAGCTTAGGCGAGATCTACGAGCAGTACTTC | CASSLGEIYEQYF
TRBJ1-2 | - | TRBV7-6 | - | TGTGCCAGCAGCTTAGAAGGAGAGGGTCCATCTGGCTACACCTTC | CASSLEGEGPSGYTF
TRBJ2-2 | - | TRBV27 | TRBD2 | TGTGCCAGCAGTTTATATAGCGGGAGTGCCACCGGGGAGCTGTTTTTT | CASSLYSGSATGELFF
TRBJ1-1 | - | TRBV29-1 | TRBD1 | TGCAGCGCCGGGACAGAGGGGACTGAAGCTTTCTTT | CSAGTEGTEAFF
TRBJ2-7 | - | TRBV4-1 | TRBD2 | TGCGCCAGCAGCGGGCCCGGGACTAGCGGGAGTAAGGAGCAGTACTTC | CASSGPGTSGSKEQYF
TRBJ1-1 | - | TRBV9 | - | TGTGCCAGCAGCGTGGCAGGGGCAAGCACTGAAGCTTTCTTT | CASSVAGASTEAFF
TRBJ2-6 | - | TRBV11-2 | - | TGTGCCAGCACCCTTAAATATTTGAGGGCTGGGGCCAACGTCCTGACTTTC | CASTLKYLRAGANVLTF
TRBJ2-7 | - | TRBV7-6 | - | TGTGCCAGCAGCTCCGGGACCTACGAGCAGTACTTC | CASSSGTYEQYF
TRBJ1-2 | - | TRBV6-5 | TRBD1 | TGTGCCAGCAGGACAGGGGGCGATGGCTACACCTTC | CASRTGGDGYTF
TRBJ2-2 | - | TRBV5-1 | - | TGCGCCAGCAGCTCAGACCCGTTGGGGGCCACACTAAACACCGGGGAGCTGTTTTTT | CASSSDPLGATLNTGELFF
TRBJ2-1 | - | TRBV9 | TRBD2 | TGTGCCAGCACGGGGACTAGCGGTAACAATGAGCAGTTCTTC | CASTGTSGNNEQFF
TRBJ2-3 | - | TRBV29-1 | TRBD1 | TGCAGCGTTGGAGACAGGGCAGATACGCAGTATTTT | CSVGDRADTQYF
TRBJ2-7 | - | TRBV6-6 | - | TGTGCCAGCGGTCGGGGGAGTGCCTACGAGCAGTACTTC | CASGRGSAYEQYF
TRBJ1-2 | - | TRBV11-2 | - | TGTGCCAGCAGCTTAAACCGCCGGTCCTATGGCTACACCTTC | CASSLNRRSYGYTF
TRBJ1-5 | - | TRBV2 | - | TGTGCCAGCAGTGAGGACAGATCCAATCAGCCCCAGCATTTT | CASSEDRSNQPQHF
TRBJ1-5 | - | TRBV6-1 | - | TGTGCCAGCAGTGAAGGGGTCGGGGGGTTTAATCAGCCCCAGCATTTT | CASSEGVGGFNQPQHF
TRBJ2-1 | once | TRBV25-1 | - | TGTGCCAGCAGTGCTAGCGAGCGCTACAATGAGCAGTTCTTC | CASSASERYNEQFF